What follows are 27 T cell receptor beta chains derived from one specimen sequenced in a study of regulatory T cells in long-lasting Graves disease. Noted time point: newly diagnosed GD, antithyroid drugs for less than 3 months. RNA extracted from PBMCs served as the sequencing template. CDR3 regions were amplified by Arm-PCR using iRepertoire HTBI primers to build TCR beta libraries. TCRdb called the multiplex PCR reads again in MiXCR, with one record for every CDR3 protein. This sample has 360,000 or so distinct CDR3 sequences, with 15% to 20% found just once. These sequences were also reported in another study, on T cells in Graves' hyperthyroidism and ophthalmopathy.

This specimen was peripheral blood mononuclear cells (PBMCs), taken at new diagnosis, from a patient treated with antithyroid drugs. These receptors were taken from a woman in her late teens or twenties with Graves disease.

This clonotype was recorded at least ten times. V usage is TRBV5-8 and J usage is TRBJ2-5, with TRBD2 matching over 8 bases. Trimming at V came to 4 bases and at J to 4 bases, leaving 18 bases not matched to a gene. Germline V lookup: CDR1 SGHTS, CDR2 YDEGEE. CDR3 length: 18 amino acids. This CDR3 is CASSPSSLAGNRGETQYF. CDR3 nucleotide sequence: TGTGCCAGCAGCCCCTCTAGTCTAGCGGGCAACCGGGGAGAGACCCAGTACTTC.

This clonotype was counted many times. J is TRBJ2-7 and V is TRBV12-3 or TRBV12-4, with 8 bases fitting TRBD2. This CDR3 region has 15 residues. Trimming removed 6 bases from V and 1 base from J; junction bases left unmatched: 8. The CDR3 region has the DNA TGTGCCAGCAGCTTGGGACTAGGGGGATCCTACGAGCAGTACTTC. The encoded protein is CASSLGLGGSYEQYF.

This clonotype showed up many times. The chain is built from TRBV10-3 and TRBJ2-1; 7 bases are shared with TRBD2. J lost 2 bases, V lost 0 bases, and 1 base had no gene match. Per the germline V gene, CDR1 is ENHRY and CDR2 is SYGVKD. There are 15 residues in the CDR3. Here the CDR3 reads CAISESSGPYNEQFF. The CDR3 DNA is TGTGCCATCAGTGAGTCTAGCGGGCCCTACAATGAGCAGTTCTTC.

This clonotype has just one count. The chain links TRBV5-1 to TRBJ2-3; D assignment may be TRBD1 or TRBD2 (5 bases each). The CDR3 contains 16 residues. CDR1 and CDR2 from the germline V gene are SGHRS and YFSETQ. V was trimmed by 3 bases and J by 2 bases, leaving 16 bases between them. The DNA of the CDR3 is TGCGCCAGCAGCTCGAGGGGCCAGGGTGCCACAGATACGCAGTATTTT. Translation gives CASSSRGQGATDTQYF.

This chain uses TRBV24-1 with TRBJ1-5, with D uncertain. The germline CDR1 and CDR2 sequences are KGHDR and SFDVKD. The CDR3 runs 15 residues. Trimming took off 3 bases at V and 3 bases at J, with 11 bases between the two ends. In nucleotides, the CDR3 is TGTGCCACCAGTGATCCCTCGGCCAACAATCAGCCCCAGCATTTT. As protein: CATSDPSANNQPQHF.

The J gene is TRBJ2-7, the V gene TRBV20-1, with TRBD2 matching over 9 bases. The V gene's germline CDR1 is DFQATT and CDR2 SNEGSKA (reference sequence). The CDR3 spans 13 residues. The V gene end was trimmed by 1 base and the J gene end by 5 bases; junction bases not matched to a gene: 3. The CDR3 loop reads CSARGGGADEQYF. CDR3 bases: TGCAGTGCTAGAGGCGGGGGGGCCGACGAGCAGTACTTC.

This clonotype was counted at least ten times. The chain links TRBV28 to TRBJ1-1, with D unclear. The CDR3 contains 13 residues. The germline V gene encodes CDR1 MDHEN and CDR2 SYDVKM. The germline V and J ends were trimmed by 4 bases and 4 bases, with 10 bases remaining between them. CDR3: CASSSGRVTEAFF. The CDR3 region has the DNA TGTGCCAGCAGTTCCGGACGGGTCACTGAAGCTTTCTTT.

This clonotype was seen only a few times. The V gene is TRBV7-9, the J gene TRBJ2-7, with TRBD1 matching over 9 bases. The CDR3 runs to 15 residues. Germline V lookup: CDR1 SEHNR, CDR2 FQNEAQ (reference sequence). Losses at the gene ends were 5 bases for V and 2 bases for J; bases not matched to a gene: 7. CDR3 loop: CASSGDRGEAYEQYF. The DNA of the CDR3 is TGTGCCAGCAGCGGAGACAGGGGGGAAGCCTACGAGCAGTACTTC.

On this clonotype: Since a much larger clone is just one base distant, this may be a read error. The CDR3 does not close with the conserved phenylalanine or tryptophan, likely indicating a read error. The chain has TRBV6-1 and TRBJ1-2, with D perhaps TRBD1 (5 bases). CDR1 MNHNS and CDR2 SASEGT come from the germline V gene. The CDR3 is made up of 16 amino acids. V dropped 4 bases and J dropped 8 bases, with 23 bases sitting between them. The CDR3 loop reads CASSAGAGLTIYGYTC. For the CDR3, the DNA is TGTGCCAGCAGTGCCGGGGCAGGGCTAACTATCTACGGCTACACCTGC.

The sample holds many counts of this clonotype. The rearrangement links TRBV11-2 to TRBJ1-4; TRBD1 agrees at 9 bases. Germline-derived CDR1 and CDR2 are SGHAT and FQNNGV. The V and J ends lost 3 bases and 8 bases, in that order; junction bases with no gene match: 7. This CDR3 has 15 amino acids. The CDR3 coding sequence is TGTGCCAGCAGCTTTCCGGGACAGGGTTTGGAAAAACTGTTTTTT. The encoded protein is CASSFPGQGLEKLFF.

Many counts were recorded for this clonotype. The chain couples TRBV7-2 to TRBJ2-7; 11 positions match TRBD2. The V segment lost 1 base and the J segment 3 bases; nucleotides outside the gene matches: 5. From germline, CDR1 is SGHTA and CDR2 FQGNSA. CDR3 length: 16 residues. In nucleotides, the CDR3 is TGTGCCAGCAGCTTAGGGTTCACTAGCGGGAGCTACGAGCAGTACTTC. Protein: CASSLGFTSGSYEQYF. Combining the CDR3 with reference TRBV7-2 and TRBJ2-7 gives the whole variable domain GAGVSQSPSNKVTEKGKDVELRCDPISGHTALYWYRQSLGQGLEFLIYFQGNSAPDKSGLPSDRFSAERTGGSVSTLTIQRTQQEDSAVYLCASSLGFTSGSYEQYFGPGTRLTVT.

The rearrangement uses TRBV20-1 and TRBJ2-7, with 11 bases matching TRBD2. CDR3 size: 13 residues. V dropped 6 bases and J dropped 6; count of bases not matched to a gene: 7. Germline V gene sequence: CDR1 DFQATT, CDR2 SNEGSKA (reference sequence). The CDR3 DNA is TGCAGTGCGGTTACTAGCGGGAGCGGCGAGCAGTACTTC. It translates to CSAVTSGSGEQYF.

This clonotype has at least ten counts. The gene calls are TRBV27 and TRBJ2-7; TRBD2 agrees at 7 bases. This CDR3 is built from 16 residues. The J segment lost 0 bases and the V segment lost 5 bases, leaving 10 bases of the junction unmatched. In germline, CDR1 is MNHEY, CDR2 SMNVEV (reference sequence). The CDR3 is CASSPLGRGSSYEQYF. CDR3 bases: TGTGCCAGCAGTCCCCTGGGGCGGGGGAGCTCCTACGAGCAGTACTTC.

This clonotype has a handful of counts. V and J are TRBV6-9 and TRBJ2-3; D might be TRBD2 (6 bases). The V gene's germline CDR1 is MNHGY and CDR2 SVAAGI. V lost 3 bases, J lost 1 base, and 17 bases lay in between. The CDR3 consists of 17 residues. This CDR3 is CASSYGGTGDRTDTQYF. CDR3 DNA sequence: TGTGCCAGCAGTTACGGGGGAACGGGGGACCGCACAGATACGCAGTATTTT.

This chain uses TRBV10-3 with TRBJ1-3, with D hard to call. Trimming pared 4 bases from V and 4 bases from J, leaving 8 bases between. The CDR3 runs 13 residues. CDR1 ENHRY and CDR2 SYGVKD come from the germline V gene. The CDR3: CAISALLGNTIYF. DNA of the CDR3: TGTGCCATCAGTGCACTTCTCGGAAACACCATATATTTT.

The chain has TRBV9 and TRBJ2-2; D unresolved. The ends were cut back, 4 bases at V and 1 base at J, with 11 bases in the middle. The germline CDR1 and CDR2 sequences are SGDLS and YYNGEE. CDR3 length: 15 amino acids. The CDR3 bases are TGTGCCAGCAGCTACTACCAGCGGAACACCGGGGAGCTGTTTTTT. It encodes CASSYYQRNTGELFF. The full variable domain, rest sourced from reference TRBV9 and TRBJ2-2, is DSGVTQTPKHLITATGQRVTLRCSPRSGDLSVYWYQQSLDQGLQFLIQYYNGEERAKGNILERFSAQQFPDLHSELNLSSLELGDSALYFCASSYYQRNTGELFFGEGSRLTVL.

The V and J genes are TRBV30 and TRBJ2-3; 11 nucleotides match TRBD2. The trim removed 2 bases at V and 8 bases at J, leaving 3 bases unmatched. The germline V gene has CDR1 GTSNPN and CDR2 SVGIG (reference sequence). The CDR3 contains 13 residues. CDR3 sequence: CAWSPSGRSTQYF. The CDR3 DNA reads as TGTGCCTGGAGTCCTAGCGGGAGGAGTACGCAGTATTTT. Together with reference TRBV30 and TRBJ2-3, the CDR3 gives the full variable domain: SQTIHQWPATLVQPVGSPLSLECTVEGTSNPNLYWYRQAAGRGLQLLFYSVGIGQISSEVPQNLSASRPQDRQFILSSKKLLLSDSGFYLCAWSPSGRSTQYFGPGTRLTVL.

The CDR3 region is CASSIAASVDHSNQPQHF. The CDR3 DNA follows: TGTGCCAGTAGTATAGCGGCCTCGGTTGACCATAGCAATCAGCCCCAGCATTTT. The rearrangement links TRBV19 to TRBJ1-5; no firm D call. The germline V gene has CDR1 LNHDA and CDR2 SQIVND (reference sequence). Trimming left V 1 base short and J 0 bases short, with 16 bases between. This CDR3 is 18 amino acids long.

Ten or more counts support this clonotype. The V and J genes are TRBV2 and TRBJ1-1; a possible D gene is TRBD1 (5 bases). The germline V and J ends were trimmed by 3 bases and 6 bases, with 14 bases remaining between them. CDR1 is SNHLY, CDR2 FYNNEI, per germline. This CDR3 spans 14 amino acids. The CDR3 is CASSEVGGAAEAFF. The CDR3 region has the DNA TGTGCCAGCAGTGAGGTTGGGGGTGCGGCTGAAGCTTTCTTT.

A few counts support this clonotype. J is TRBJ2-3 and V is TRBV24-1, with TRBD2 identical over 13 bases. Germline V gives CDR1 KGHDR, CDR2 SFDVKD. The J segment lost 2 bases and the V segment lost 4 bases, leaving 8 bases of the junction unmatched. The CDR3 length is 18 residues. The CDR3 loop is CATSDPLLAGGITDTQYF. In DNA, the CDR3 is TGTGCCACCAGTGACCCCTTACTAGCGGGAGGGATCACAGATACGCAGTATTTT.

The CDR3 region is CSARDSAGDRDTQYF. CDR3 nucleotides: TGCAGTGCTAGAGATTCGGCGGGGGACCGAGATACGCAGTATTTT. This chain links TRBV20-1 with TRBJ2-3, with TRBD2 matching 7 bases. Germline lookup yields CDR1 DFQATT and CDR2 SNEGSKA (reference sequence). The CDR3 runs to 15 residues. V lost 0 bases and J lost 5; bases outside the gene matches: 8.

This clonotype was seen repeatedly, ten times or more. The chain uses TRBV13 and TRBJ2-7, with D possibly TRBD1 on 6 matching bases. The CDR3 is 16 residues long. Trimming shortened V by 7 bases and J by 0 bases, and 19 bases separated the two germline ends. CDR1 PRHDT and CDR2 FYEKMQ come from the germline V gene (reference sequence). CDR3 in DNA: TGTGCCAGCACCAAGGGTATCCGGGACAACTCCTACGAGCAGTACTTC. Protein sequence: CASTKGIRDNSYEQYF.

This sequence joins TRBV29-1 and TRBJ1-4; tentative D call: TRBD1 (5 bases). Between the trimmed V and J ends, which lost 6 bases and 0 bases, there was a span of 14 bases. Germline V gene lookup returns CDR1 SQVTM and CDR2 ANQGSEA. This CDR3 contains 15 residues. The CDR3 region is CSVAGIGATNEKLFF. In DNA form, the CDR3 reads TGCAGCGTGGCAGGGATAGGGGCAACTAATGAAAAACTGTTTTTT.

The rearrangement uses TRBV20-1 and TRBJ1-3, with 7 bases fitting TRBD1. This CDR3 contains 15 residues. Germline V lookup: CDR1 DFQATT, CDR2 SNEGSKA (reference sequence). J gave up 0 bases and V 5 bases, and 7 bases lay outside the gene matches. The CDR3 sequence is CSAFGQVNSGNTIYF. CDR3 nucleotides: TGCAGTGCTTTTGGACAGGTGAACTCTGGAAACACCATATATTTT.

Concerning this clonotype: Possible read error: a much larger clone is one base away. The rearrangement uses TRBV30 and TRBJ2-2; D is possibly TRBD1 (6 bases). Germline V gene data show CDR1 as GTSNPN and CDR2 as SVGIG (reference sequence). With 4 bases removed from V and 5 bases from J, the gap between germline ends came to 14 bases. The CDR3 consists of 14 residues. The CDR3 reads CAWTALGQTGELFF. CDR3 DNA: TGTGCCTGGACCGCCCTTGGACAGACCGGGGAGCTGTTTTTT.

This chain uses TRBV20-1 with TRBJ2-2; 7 nucleotides agree with TRBD1. CDR1 and CDR2 (germline): DFQATT, SNEGSKA (reference sequence). The CDR3 has 14 amino acids. Trimming at V came to 3 bases and at J to 0 bases, leaving 1 base not matched to a gene. The CDR3 loop is CSASGTANTGELFF. The CDR3 coding sequence is TGCAGTGCTAGTGGGACAGCGAACACCGGGGAGCTGTTTTTT.

The sample holds one count of this clonotype. This clone may be a read error of a much larger clone one base away. The chain couples TRBV20-1 to TRBJ2-4; D may be TRBD1 (5 bases). This CDR3 is 17 amino acids long. CDR1 and CDR2 (germline): DFQATT, SNEGSKA (reference sequence). The CDR3 coding sequence is TGCAGTGCTAGACCGGACACCACCATATTAGCCAAAAACATGCAGTACTTC. This sequence encodes CSARPDTTILAKNMQYF.